The source of this TCR beta chain is a study of patients and donors after allogeneic stem cell transplantation. In TCRdb, the RT-PCR reads were re-called with MiXCR into one record per CDR3 protein. The data contain more than 850,000 distinct CDR3 sequences, roughly 17% of them singletons. V trimming: 1 base; J trimming: 2 bases; junction bases outside the gene matches: 8. The CDR3 covers 16 residues. The V gene's germline CDR1 is SGHRS and CDR2 YFSETQ. There are a few counts of this clonotype. V usage is TRBV5-1 and J usage is TRBJ2-7; 8 nucleotides line up with TRBD2. This TCR was recovered from a human donor who was either an allogeneic HSCT recipient or a stem cell or donor lymphocyte infusion donor (not recorded which). It is not recorded whose cells these are; they may come from a transplant donor. The sequenced material came from blood, either unsorted or a sorted T cell fraction (not recorded which). The CDR3 loop is CASSLTVLADPYEQYF. The DNA of the CDR3 is TGCGCCAGCAGCTTGACGGTACTAGCGGACCCCTACGAGCAGTACTTC.